The entry below gives a single T cell receptor beta chain sequence along with its context. Germline loops: CDR1 SGHTA, CDR2 FQGNSA. The CDR3 loop spans 15 amino acids. Trimming stripped 5 bases from V and 3 bases from J, with 16 bases between. TCRdb re-analysed the RT-PCR reads in MiXCR, keeping a single row per CDR3 protein. The sample yields more than 600,000 distinct CDR3 sequences, 14% seen once. The clonotype was recovered from a female donor in good health, serving as a healthy control. The chain joins TRBV7-2 to TRBJ1-1; the D is unclear. Sample: memory CD4+ T cells from blood. CDR3 sequence: CASSPTSLAYTEAFF. DNA of the CDR3: TGTGCCAGCAGCCCGACTAGTTTGGCCTACACTGAAGCTTTCTTT.